This is a list of T cell receptor beta chains from one sample in a study. TCRdb called the RT-PCR reads again in MiXCR, with one record for every CDR3 protein. The sample lists more than 600,000 distinct CDR3 sequences, about 14% occurring once. The sequenced material came from memory CD4+ T cells from blood. The source of these receptors is a female donor in good health, serving as a healthy control. Each CDR3 is given with its conserved first and last residue. Each record gives: J gene, D gene, clone size, V gene, CDR3 protein, CDR3 DNA. A D gene is named only where the DNA matches it firmly. A row's size may be missing; if present it is once, few, many or a size class.

J: TRBJ1-5; D: -; size: few; V: TRBV20-1; CDR3: CSASSRVKNQPQHF; DNA: TGCAGTGCTAGTTCCAGAGTTAAGAATCAGCCCCAGCATTTT
J: TRBJ2-4; D: TRBD1; size: few; V: TRBV12-3/TRBV12-4; CDR3: CASSLRTGGDRAKNIQYF; DNA: TGTGCCAGCAGTTTAAGGACAGGGGGCGATCGGGCCAAAAACATTCAGTACTTC
J: TRBJ2-2; D: -; size: many; V: TRBV6-1; CDR3: CASSEAGTTGELFF; DNA: TGTGCCAGCAGTGAAGCAGGGACTACCGGGGAGCTGTTTTTT
J: TRBJ2-2; D: -; size: many; V: TRBV12-3/TRBV12-4; CDR3: CASSRPSGGGTGELFF; DNA: TGTGCCAGCAGTCGACCCTCGGGGGGCGGCACCGGGGAGCTGTTTTTT
J: TRBJ2-3; D: -; size: many; V: TRBV5-1; CDR3: CASSLGGSSTDTQYF; DNA: TGCGCCAGCAGCTTGGGGGGTTCTAGCACAGATACGCAGTATTTT
J: TRBJ2-1; D: -; size: few; V: TRBV20-1; CDR3: CSASLGGKGFGNEQFF; DNA: TGCAGTGCTAGTCTGGGAGGCAAGGGCTTTGGCAATGAGCAGTTCTTC
J: TRBJ2-7; D: TRBD2; size: -; V: TRBV20-1; CDR3: CSARRTSGGGDPISSYEQYF; DNA: TGCAGTGCTAGACGGACTAGCGGGGGGGGAGACCCAATAAGCTCCTACGAGCAGTACTTC
J: TRBJ1-6; D: -; size: -; V: TRBV10-3; CDR3: CAISESGGGSPLHF; DNA: TGTGCCATCAGTGAGTCAGGGGGTGGTTCACCCCTCCACTTT
J: TRBJ2-7; D: TRBD2; size: -; V: TRBV18; CDR3: CASSPLLSSGSSHEQYF; DNA: TGTGCCAGCTCACCACTTCTTTCAAGCGGGAGTTCCCACGAGCAGTACTTC
J: TRBJ2-1; D: TRBD2; size: -; V: TRBV5-4; CDR3: CASSLEVGLAGGKEQFF; DNA: TGTGCCAGCAGCTTGGAAGTAGGTCTAGCGGGAGGCAAGGAGCAGTTCTTC
J: TRBJ2-5; D: TRBD2; size: once; V: TRBV11-2; CDR3: CASSTGTSGRGQETQYF; DNA: TGTGCCAGCAGCACAGGGACTAGCGGGAGGGGCCAAGAGACCCAGTACTTC
J: TRBJ2-3; D: TRBD2; size: few; V: TRBV7-3; CDR3: CASSSTGTSGGLDTDTQYF; DNA: TGTGCCAGCAGCTCCACCGGGACTAGCGGGGGGCTAGACACAGATACGCAGTATTTT
J: TRBJ2-2; D: -; size: many; V: TRBV6-2/TRBV6-3; CDR3: CASSYSNSGELFF; DNA: TGTGCCAGCAGTTACTCGAATTCCGGGGAGCTGTTTTTT
J: TRBJ1-2; D: -; size: many; V: TRBV6-4; CDR3: CAPRPLASGYTF; DNA: TGTGCCCCACGGCCCCTCGCCTCTGGCTACACCTTC
J: TRBJ1-6; D: -; size: -; V: TRBV5-4; CDR3: CASSRENNSPLHF; DNA: TGTGCCAGCAGCCGGGAAAATAATTCACCCCTCCACTTT
J: TRBJ2-1; D: TRBD2; size: many; V: TRBV30; CDR3: CAWSNPGLDSYNEQFF; DNA: TGTGCCTGGAGTAACCCAGGACTAGACTCCTACAATGAGCAGTTCTTC
J: TRBJ1-2; D: TRBD1; size: -; V: TRBV12-3/TRBV12-4; CDR3: CASSPTGVAYGYTF; DNA: TGTGCCAGCAGCCCAACAGGGGTAGCCTATGGCTACACCTTC
J: TRBJ2-7; D: -; size: -; V: TRBV4-2; CDR3: CASSQPGGAYEQYF; DNA: TGTGCCAGCAGCCAGCCCGGGGGTGCCTACGAGCAGTACTTC
J: TRBJ1-6; D: TRBD1; size: many; V: TRBV29-1; CDR3: CSVTVTGDSPLHF; DNA: TGCAGCGTGACCGTGACAGGGGATTCACCCCTCCACTTT
J: TRBJ2-3; D: -; size: -; V: TRBV5-5; CDR3: CASSPGHQRDTQYF; DNA: TGTGCCAGCAGCCCAGGACATCAGAGGGATACGCAGTATTTT
J: TRBJ2-1; D: TRBD1; size: -; V: TRBV12-3/TRBV12-4; CDR3: CASSENRGSYNEQFF; DNA: TGTGCCAGCAGTGAAAACAGGGGCTCCTACAATGAGCAGTTCTTC
J: TRBJ2-2; D: -; size: -; V: TRBV11-2; CDR3: CASSQDGFNTGELFF; DNA: TGCGCCAGCAGCCAAGACGGATTTAACACCGGGGAGCTGTTTTTT
J: TRBJ2-7; D: -; size: -; V: TRBV27; CDR3: CASSRSGAKEYEQYF; DNA: TGTGCCAGCAGTCGGTCGGGGGCGAAGGAATACGAGCAGTACTTC
J: TRBJ2-3; D: TRBD2; size: -; V: TRBV7-2; CDR3: CASSLAPSGVAQYF; DNA: TGTGCCAGCAGCTTAGCGCCTAGCGGGGTCGCGCAGTATTTT
J: TRBJ2-3; D: TRBD2; size: few; V: TRBV27; CDR3: CASSLFSVAGGREQYF; DNA: TGTGCCAGCAGTTTATTTTCGGTAGCGGGAGGGCGGGAGCAGTATTTT
J: TRBJ2-1; D: TRBD1; size: few; V: TRBV7-2; CDR3: CASSAGTGALEQFF; DNA: TGTGCCAGCAGCGCCGGGACAGGGGCCCTTGAGCAGTTCTTC
J: TRBJ2-7; D: -; size: -; V: TRBV19; CDR3: CASSIDEGPYEQYF; DNA: TGTGCCAGTAGTATAGATGAGGGTCCCTACGAGCAGTACTTC
J: TRBJ1-5; D: TRBD1; size: few; V: TRBV7-2; CDR3: CASSAGQFSNQPQHF; DNA: TGTGCCAGCAGCGCGGGACAGTTTAGCAATCAGCCCCAGCATTTT
J: TRBJ2-6; D: -; size: -; V: TRBV5-1; CDR3: CASSRAPSGANVLTF; DNA: TGCGCCAGCAGCCGGGCCCCATCTGGGGCCAACGTCCTGACTTTC
J: TRBJ1-1; D: -; size: few; V: TRBV7-2; CDR3: CASRRTDSNTEAFF; DNA: TGTGCCAGCAGGAGGACAGACTCGAACACTGAAGCTTTCTTT
J: TRBJ2-1; D: TRBD2; size: few; V: TRBV7-2; CDR3: CASSGRLAGVNEQFF; DNA: TGTGCCAGCAGCGGACGACTAGCGGGAGTGAATGAGCAGTTCTTC
J: TRBJ2-3; D: -; size: many; V: TRBV5-1; CDR3: CASYLAASTDTQYF; DNA: TGCGCCAGCTACTTAGCCGCAAGCACAGATACGCAGTATTTT
J: TRBJ1-2; D: TRBD1; size: many; V: TRBV5-1; CDR3: CASSHRDRGQGGYTF; DNA: TGCGCCAGCAGCCACCGGGACAGGGGGCAGGGTGGCTACACCTTC
J: TRBJ1-2; D: -; size: -; V: TRBV12-3/TRBV12-4; CDR3: CASSLDGEGVDGYTF; DNA: TGTGCCAGCAGTTTGGATGGGGAAGGGGTCGATGGCTACACCTTC
J: TRBJ2-7; D: -; size: -; V: TRBV4-3; CDR3: CASSPSYGGIPAYEQYF; DNA: TGCGCCAGCAGCCCCTCGTACGGAGGAATCCCTGCCTACGAGCAGTACTTC
J: TRBJ2-3; D: -; size: -; V: TRBV7-8; CDR3: CASSLVGHPDTQYF; DNA: TGTGCCAGCAGCTTAGTGGGACACCCAGATACGCAGTATTTT
J: TRBJ2-7; D: -; size: -; V: TRBV7-2; CDR3: CASSLAGDAEQYF; DNA: TGTGCCAGCAGCTTAGCCGGGGACGCGGAGCAGTACTTC
J: TRBJ2-1; D: TRBD1; size: few; V: TRBV7-9; CDR3: CASVGTGENEQFF; DNA: TGTGCCAGCGTGGGGACAGGCGAAAATGAGCAGTTCTTC
J: TRBJ1-1; D: TRBD1; size: few; V: TRBV27; CDR3: CASSQYRGYTEAFF; DNA: TGTGCCAGCAGTCAGTACAGGGGTTACACTGAAGCTTTCTTT
J: TRBJ2-3; D: TRBD2; size: many; V: TRBV7-2; CDR3: CASSQLGGADTQYF; DNA: TGTGCCAGCAGCCAACTGGGGGGGGCAGATACGCAGTATTTT
J: TRBJ2-1; D: -; size: few; V: TRBV20-1; CDR3: CSARDLAQEQFF; DNA: TGCAGTGCTAGAGATCTCGCACAGGAGCAGTTCTTC
J: TRBJ2-7; D: TRBD1; size: few; V: TRBV5-1; CDR3: CASRQTGGLYF; DNA: TGCGCCAGCAGGCAGACAGGGGGCCTGTACTTC
J: TRBJ2-1; D: -; size: few; V: TRBV9; CDR3: CASSVVGSGRSYYNEQFF; DNA: TGTGCCAGCAGCGTAGTAGGGTCAGGCAGATCTTACTACAATGAGCAGTTCTTC
J: TRBJ2-2; D: TRBD1; size: -; V: TRBV28; CDR3: CASSSGTGFTGELFF; DNA: TGTGCCAGCAGTTCCGGGACAGGGTTCACCGGGGAGCTGTTTTTT
J: TRBJ2-5; D: TRBD2; size: many; V: TRBV7-9; CDR3: CASSPSGSLMGETQYF; DNA: TGTGCCAGCAGCCCCAGCGGGAGTCTCATGGGGGAGACCCAGTACTTC
J: TRBJ2-5; D: TRBD2; size: few; V: TRBV6-1; CDR3: CAAGRERQETQYF; DNA: TGTGCCGCCGGGCGGGAGAGACAAGAGACCCAGTACTTC
J: TRBJ2-3; D: TRBD2; size: -; V: TRBV20-1; CDR3: CSATTSGRAGGTDTQYF; DNA: TGCAGTGCCACGACTAGCGGGAGGGCCGGGGGCACAGATACGCAGTATTTT
J: TRBJ1-4; D: -; size: -; V: TRBV4-3; CDR3: CASSPRGVDNEKLFF; DNA: TGCGCCAGCAGCCCGCGGGGAGTAGATAATGAAAAACTGTTTTTT
J: TRBJ2-2; D: TRBD1; size: many; V: TRBV12-3/TRBV12-4; CDR3: CASRGPGTGNTGELFF; DNA: TGTGCCAGCAGGGGACCCGGGACAGGGAACACCGGGGAGCTGTTTTTT
J: TRBJ2-1; D: TRBD2; size: many; V: TRBV20-1; CDR3: CSASSAGEAREQFF; DNA: TGCAGTGCTAGTTCTGCGGGAGAAGCGAGAGAGCAGTTCTTC
J: TRBJ2-2; D: TRBD2; size: -; V: TRBV10-3; CDR3: CAISASSGRAPGELFF; DNA: TGTGCCATCAGTGCCTCTAGCGGGAGGGCTCCCGGGGAGCTGTTTTTT
J: TRBJ2-5; D: TRBD1; size: few; V: TRBV7-9; CDR3: CASSYNSGTGVGETQYF; DNA: TGTGCCAGCAGCTATAATTCCGGGACAGGGGTAGGAGAGACCCAGTACTTC
J: TRBJ1-2; D: -; size: -; V: TRBV6-2/TRBV6-3; CDR3: CASSQGLGYTF; DNA: TGTGCCAGCAGCCAAGGCCTTGGCTACACCTTC
J: TRBJ2-7; D: -; size: many; V: TRBV5-1; CDR3: CASSLAPASYEQYF; DNA: TGCGCCAGCAGCTTGGCCCCAGCTTCCTACGAGCAGTACTTC
J: TRBJ2-5; D: -; size: -; V: TRBV5-5; CDR3: CASSYLQLGGETQYF; DNA: TGTGCCAGCAGCTACCTACAGCTTGGGGGGGAGACCCAGTACTTC
J: TRBJ2-7; D: -; size: -; V: TRBV5-1; CDR3: CASSLSGTVNYEQYF; DNA: TGCGCCAGCAGCTTGAGCGGGACAGTCAACTACGAGCAGTACTTC
J: TRBJ2-1; D: -; size: few; V: TRBV25-1; CDR3: CASGPVSGRSYYNEQFF; DNA: TGTGCCAGCGGTCCCGTCTCGGGAAGATCTTACTACAATGAGCAGTTCTTC
J: TRBJ1-3; D: -; size: -; V: TRBV7-2; CDR3: CASSFTRISGNTIYF; DNA: TGTGCCAGCAGCTTTACCCGTATCTCTGGAAACACCATATATTTT